These T cell receptor beta chains were read from a single sample in a study of cytomegalovirus exposure and HLA in healthy donors. Libraries were prepared by immunoSEQ multiplex PCR; TCRdb keeps only in-frame clonotypes and omits some of them. The sample lists 98,000 or so clones; 76% were seen once. Sequenced material: PBMCs. Every receptor here comes from a woman under 30 in good health and CMV-seropositive. Both conserved end residues are part of each CDR3. D genes are given only for firm matches. The size of a clone is reported for some rows only, either as once, few or many, or as a class for expanded clones.

j_gene	v_gene	abundance	d_gene	CDR3nt	CDR3aa
TRBJ2-5	TRBV6-1	NA	TRBD1	TGTGCCAGCAGTGAGAACAGGGGGCAGCGGGAGACCCAGTACTTC	CASSENRGQRETQYF
TRBJ2-7	TRBV5-3	once	TRBD1	TGTGCCAGAAGCTTGGGACAGGGGATCTACGAGCAGTACTTC	CARSLGQGIYEQYF
TRBJ2-7	TRBV5-6	NA	TRBD2	TGTGCCAGCAGCACCGGATTGGGGACTACCCTCGAGCAGTACTTC	CASSTGLGTTLEQYF
TRBJ1-5	TRBV6-6	NA	NA	TGTGCCAGCAGTTACTCAGAGGAGCCCCAGCATTTT	CASSYSEEPQHF
TRBJ1-1	TRBV6-6	NA	NA	TGTGCCTCTGGGGTGGGCCGAGGGAGAACTGAAGCTTTCTTT	CASGVGRGRTEAFF
TRBJ2-1	TRBV6-6	NA	TRBD2	TGTGCCAGCAGTTATACGGGAGGGCCCTCTCTAACTGAGCAGTTCTTC	CASSYTGGPSLTEQFF
TRBJ2-7	TRBV28	few	NA	TGTGCCAGCAGTTTTACGGCGGGCTACGAGCAGTACTTC	CASSFTAGYEQYF
TRBJ2-1	TRBV14	NA	TRBD2	TGTGCCAGCAGCCAACCGGGACTAGCGGGACAAGAGCAGTTCTTC	CASSQPGLAGQEQFF
TRBJ2-2	TRBV27	NA	TRBD1	TGTGCCAGCAGTCTCGGAGAGGGGGCTCACACCGGGGAGCTGTTTTTT	CASSLGEGAHTGELFF
TRBJ2-3	TRBV6-4	NA	TRBD1	TGTGCCAGCAGTGACAACAGGGGGCCGACAGATACGCAGTATTTT	CASSDNRGPTDTQYF
TRBJ2-5	TRBV7-2	NA	TRBD2	TGTGCCAGCAGCTTGGCGGGAGGGCCGGGGACCCAGTACTTC	CASSLAGGPGTQYF
TRBJ1-3	TRBV6-5	NA	NA	TGTGCCAGCAGCCTTACCTCCACGGCTGGAAACACCATATATTTT	CASSLTSTAGNTIYF
TRBJ2-7	TRBV27	NA	TRBD2	TGTGCCAGTTCCTTAGCGGGAGTTCTCTACGAGCAGTACTTC	CASSLAGVLYEQYF
TRBJ1-3	TRBV13	few	NA	TGTGCCAGCAGCTCACGGGGGACCTTAAACACCATATATTTT	CASSSRGTLNTIYF
TRBJ2-2	TRBV29-1	NA	TRBD2	TGCAGCGTTGAAGTTGCTAGCGGGGACACCGGGGAGCTGTTTTTT	CSVEVASGDTGELFF
TRBJ2-6	TRBV7-9	NA	NA	TGTGCCAGCAGAGGGGAACAGGTAGACTCTGGGGCCAACGTCCTGACTTTC	CASRGEQVDSGANVLTF
TRBJ1-2	TRBV30	once	NA	TGTGCCTGGAGCGGGGGAAACTATGGCTACACCTTC	CAWSGGNYGYTF
TRBJ2-5	TRBV5-1	few	NA	TGCGCCAGCAGCTTGGGACAGGGAGGGACCCAGTACTTC	CASSLGQGGTQYF
TRBJ2-7	TRBV28	NA	TRBD1	TGTGCCAGCAGTTTTCCAGGGGGCCATTACGAGCAGTACTTC	CASSFPGGHYEQYF
TRBJ2-7	TRBV28	NA	NA	TGTGCCAGCAGTCCCGGGACAATCCCCTACGAGCAGTACTTC	CASSPGTIPYEQYF
TRBJ1-3	TRBV18	few	NA	TGTGCCAGCTCACCACTAGCGCGTCTCCTCTCTGGAAACACCATATATTTT	CASSPLARLLSGNTIYF
TRBJ2-3	TRBV7-7	NA	NA	TGTGCTAGCAGCTTAGAATGGAGCTCAGATACGCAGTATTTT	CASSLEWSSDTQYF
TRBJ1-5	TRBV19	NA	NA	TGTGCCAGTCTCCCTCGGGAGTACGATCAGCCCCAGCATTTT	CASLPREYDQPQHF
TRBJ1-2	TRBV5-1	NA	TRBD1	TGCGCCAGCAGCACCGCGACAGGGAAGGGCTACACCTTC	CASSTATGKGYTF
TRBJ2-1	TRBV4-1	NA	TRBD2	TGCGCCAGCAGCCAGGCTAGCGGGAGTCGTAATGAGCAGTTCTTC	CASSQASGSRNEQFF
TRBJ2-5	TRBV7-2	few	NA	TGTGCCAGCAGCTTAGGGATATGGGAGGCCCAGTACTTC	CASSLGIWEAQYF
TRBJ1-3	TRBV14	few	NA	TGTGCCAGCAGCCCCCAGGGAAGCTCTGGAAACACCATATATTTT	CASSPQGSSGNTIYF
TRBJ1-1	TRBV25-1	few	TRBD1	TGTGCCAGCAGTGCTCTTCCCGGGACAGGGGTCACTGAAGCTTTCTTT	CASSALPGTGVTEAFF
TRBJ2-1	TRBV11-3	NA	NA	TGTGCCAGCAGAGAACAGGGCAATGAGCAGTTCTTC	CASREQGNEQFF
TRBJ2-5	TRBV14	NA	NA	TGTGCCAGCAGCGAAGATCTCATCGGGGAGACCCAGTACTTC	CASSEDLIGETQYF
TRBJ2-7	TRBV28	NA	NA	TGTGCCAGCAGTCTCCGCGGGGTCGGGTACGAGCAGTACTTC	CASSLRGVGYEQYF
TRBJ2-2	TRBV13	NA	TRBD2	TGTGCCAGCAGCCCACGGACTAGCGGGACCGGGGAGCTGTTTTTT	CASSPRTSGTGELFF
TRBJ2-3	TRBV6-6	NA	NA	TGTGCCAGCATGACCCTAGCAGAGGGCACAGATACGCAGTATTTT	CASMTLAEGTDTQYF
TRBJ1-4	TRBV6-5	NA	TRBD1	TGTGCCAGCACTCACAGGGGTTATAATGAAAAACTGTTTTTT	CASTHRGYNEKLFF
TRBJ1-1	TRBV7-6	NA	TRBD1	TGTGCCAGCAGCCCCCAGGGACAGCTGAACACTGAAGCTTTCTTT	CASSPQGQLNTEAFF
TRBJ1-2	TRBV5-1	NA	TRBD1	TGCGCCAGCAGCGGGGACAGGGGAATGTTATATGGCTACACCTTC	CASSGDRGMLYGYTF
TRBJ2-1	TRBV2	NA	TRBD2	TGTGCCAGCAGTGATCAAGGACTAGCGAGGTCGAATGAGCAGTTCTTC	CASSDQGLARSNEQFF
TRBJ2-1	TRBV10-3	few	NA	TGTGCCATCAGTGAGAGTGTCGGGGAGCCCATGAATGAGCAGTTCTTC	CAISESVGEPMNEQFF
TRBJ1-2	TRBV18	NA	TRBD1	TGTGCCAGCTTACAGGGGATCAACTATGGCTACACCTTC	CASLQGINYGYTF
TRBJ2-1	TRBV7-3	NA	NA	TGTGCCAGCAGCTCCTTAGCGAGGGCTCACAATGAGCAGTTCTTC	CASSSLARAHNEQFF
TRBJ1-3	TRBV28	NA	NA	TGTGCCAGCAGTTTGTATACAGCCTCTGGAAACACCATATATTTT	CASSLYTASGNTIYF
TRBJ2-3	TRBV9	NA	NA	TGTGCCAGCAGCACGACCGGACTAGATACGCAGTATTTT	CASSTTGLDTQYF
TRBJ1-1	TRBV4-1	NA	TRBD1	TGCGCCAGCAGCCACACAAACAGGGGACTCCCTGAAGCTTTCTTT	CASSHTNRGLPEAFF
TRBJ2-3	TRBV2	NA	NA	TGTGCCAGCAGTCGGGTGGCAGATACGCAGTATTTT	CASSRVADTQYF
TRBJ1-5	TRBV4-2	NA	TRBD1	TGTGCCAGCAGCCAGGGACAGGGGGCTTCTCAGCCCCAGCATTTT	CASSQGQGASQPQHF
TRBJ1-2	TRBV30	NA	NA	TGTGCCTGGAGTACGGACATTGGCTACACCTTC	CAWSTDIGYTF
TRBJ2-3	TRBV6-7	few	NA	TGTGCCAGCAGTTATCAAGGACAGAGCTTCACAGATACGCAGTATTTT	CASSYQGQSFTDTQYF
TRBJ1-1	TRBV30	NA	NA	TGTGCCTGGAGCAACTTGATGAACACTGAAGCTTTCTTT	CAWSNLMNTEAFF
TRBJ2-7	TRBV7-2	NA	TRBD2	TGTGCCAGCAGCCCTCGGGAGGGCCACTACGAGCAGTACTTC	CASSPREGHYEQYF
TRBJ1-5	TRBV11-2	NA	NA	TGTGCCAGCAGCTTCGGGGAAGGCGGCAATCAGCCCCAGCATTTT	CASSFGEGGNQPQHF
TRBJ2-1	TRBV9	NA	TRBD1	TGTGCCAGCAGCGCCCCCGCCCCGGACAGGAATAATGAGCAGTTCTTC	CASSAPAPDRNNEQFF
TRBJ1-2	TRBV19	NA	NA	TGTGCCAGTAGTATAGATGCTACCTATGGCTACACCTTC	CASSIDATYGYTF
TRBJ2-3	TRBV5-4	NA	NA	TGTGCCAGCAGCTTGGCTATGTCAGATACGCAGTATTTT	CASSLAMSDTQYF
TRBJ1-1	TRBV19	NA	NA	TGTGCCAGTAGATTCGAGGTAACAACTGAAGCTTTCTTT	CASRFEVTTEAFF